This entry lists 9 T cell receptor beta chains sequenced from one sample in a study of response to subunit inactivated influenza vaccine. Using its own MiXCR run on the RT-PCR reads, TCRdb lists one record per CDR3 protein. The sample holds around 790,000 distinct CDR3 sequences, less than 25% seen once. Sequencing used PBMCs from blood, obtained around 5 days after vaccination. Source of these receptors: a man over 45 who received an inactivated influenza vaccine.

This clonotype was found a few times. The chain is built from TRBV18 and TRBJ2-1; 8 bases fit TRBD1. Per the germline V gene, CDR1 is KGHSH and CDR2 is LQKENI. V trimming: 4 bases; J trimming: 2 bases; junction bases outside the gene matches: 4. The CDR3 consists of 15 residues. For the CDR3, the DNA is TGTGCCAGCTCACTCGAGACAGGGGCCTACAATGAGCAGTTCTTC. Translated, it gives CASSLETGAYNEQFF.

The rearrangement uses TRBV10-3 and TRBJ2-6; 12 nucleotides align to TRBD1. CDR3 length: 17 amino acids. Germline-derived CDR1 and CDR2 are ENHRY and SYGVKD. The junction had 3 bases not matched to a gene; V was cut back by 4 bases and J by 2 bases. CDR3 sequence reads: CAISAGQGAPGANVLTF. DNA of the CDR3: TGTGCCATCAGTGCGGGACAGGGGGCGCCTGGGGCCAACGTCCTGACTTTC.

This chain connects TRBV6-5 to TRBJ2-7, with TRBD2 identical over 12 bases. The CDR3 length is 14 residues. Germline V CDR1 and CDR2: MNHEY, SVGAGI. J was trimmed by 7 bases and V by 3 bases; bases with no gene match: 4. The CDR3 reads CASSYRLAGGEQYF. In DNA, the CDR3 is TGTGCCAGCAGTTATCGGCTAGCGGGAGGGGAGCAGTACTTC.

This clonotype was seen a handful of times. The gene calls are TRBV12-3 or TRBV12-4 and TRBJ2-3; TRBD1 might be the D (5 bases). Trimming cost V 0 bases and J 5 bases, with 15 bases left between them. This CDR3 spans 16 amino acids. In DNA, the CDR3 is TGTGCCAGCAGTTTAGCCTTATTAGGGGTGCAAGATACGCAGTATTTT. This codes for CASSLALLGVQDTQYF.

The V call is TRBV5-1, the J call TRBJ2-6, with D unresolved. Germline V gene lookup returns CDR1 SGHRS and CDR2 YFSETQ. The CDR3 runs 14 residues. V gave up 5 bases and J gave up 4 bases, with 10 bases separating them. DNA for the CDR3: TGCGCCAGCAGGACCGCCCAGGGGGCCAACGTCCTGACTTTC. This encodes CASRTAQGANVLTF.

This clonotype was counted between two and nine times. The chain carries TRBV28 and TRBJ1-6; D is ambiguous. The CDR3 has 13 amino acids. CDR1 is MDHEN and CDR2 is SYDVKM in the germline V gene. With 6 bases removed from V and 7 bases from J, the gap between germline ends came to 10 bases. CDR3 DNA: TGTGCCAGCAGCCGACCCCAAAATTCACCCCTCCACTTT. As protein: CASSRPQNSPLHF.

This clonotype showed up many times. V gene TRBV12-3 or TRBV12-4 combines with J gene TRBJ2-1; 10 bases fit TRBD1. V dropped 5 bases and J dropped 7; count of bases not matched to a gene: 11. CDR3 length: 16 amino acids. Here the CDR3 DNA reads TGTGCCAGCAGTATCCGGGACAGGGGATTATTGAATGAGCAGTTCTTC. Translation gives CASSIRDRGLLNEQFF.

Only a few counts were recorded for this clonotype. The chain employs TRBV10-3 and TRBJ1-2; D is undetermined. Germline CDR1 ENHRY, CDR2 SYGVKD. Deletions cut 7 bases from V and 2 bases from J, with 14 bases between. CDR3 length equals 14 residues. The CDR3 reads CAITTQPSNYGYTF. Here the CDR3 DNA reads TGTGCCATCACCACCCAGCCGTCAAACTATGGCTACACCTTC.

This clonotype was seen a few times. The chain links TRBV20-1 to TRBJ2-3; 11 bases agree with TRBD1. Germline trimming cut 0 bases from V and 4 bases from J; bases unmatched to any gene: 9. The CDR3 has 17 residues. Germline V gene data show CDR1 as DFQATT and CDR2 as SNEGSKA (reference sequence). CDR3 amino acids: CSARDSWDRGIADTQYF. CDR3 in DNA: TGCAGTGCTAGAGACAGCTGGGACAGGGGGATTGCAGATACGCAGTATTTT.